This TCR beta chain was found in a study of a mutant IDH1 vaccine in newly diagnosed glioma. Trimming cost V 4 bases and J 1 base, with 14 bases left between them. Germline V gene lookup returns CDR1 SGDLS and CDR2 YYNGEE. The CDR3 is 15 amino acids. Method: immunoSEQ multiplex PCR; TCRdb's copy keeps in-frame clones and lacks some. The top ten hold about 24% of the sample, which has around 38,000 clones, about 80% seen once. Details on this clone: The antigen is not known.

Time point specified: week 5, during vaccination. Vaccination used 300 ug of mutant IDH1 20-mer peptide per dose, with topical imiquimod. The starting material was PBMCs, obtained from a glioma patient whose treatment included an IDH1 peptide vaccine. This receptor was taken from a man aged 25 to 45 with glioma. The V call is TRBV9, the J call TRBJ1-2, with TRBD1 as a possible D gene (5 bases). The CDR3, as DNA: TGTGCCAGCAGCCTAGGGTGGGGACTTAACTATGGCTACACCTTC. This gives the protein CASSLGWGLNYGYTF.